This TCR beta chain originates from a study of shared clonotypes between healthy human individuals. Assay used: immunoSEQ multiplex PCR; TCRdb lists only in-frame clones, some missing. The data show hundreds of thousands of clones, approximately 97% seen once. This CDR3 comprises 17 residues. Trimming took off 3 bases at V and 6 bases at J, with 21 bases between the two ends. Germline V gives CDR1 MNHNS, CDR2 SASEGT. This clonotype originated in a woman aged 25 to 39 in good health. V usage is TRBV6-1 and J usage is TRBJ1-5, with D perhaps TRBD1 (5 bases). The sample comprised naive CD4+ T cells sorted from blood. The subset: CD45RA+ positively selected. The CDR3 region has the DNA TGTGCCAGCAGTGAGTGGCCCGGGCTCGGGGGTGGTCAGCCCCAGCATTTT. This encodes CASSEWPGLGGGQPQHF.